These 26 T cell receptor beta chains originate from one sample sequenced in a study of CD8+ T cells in alopecia areata. As to treatment: oral pan-JAK inhibitor, 5-10 mg twice daily. Reverse transcription of extracted RNA yielded cDNA, which provided the sequencing template. The protocol was immunoSEQ multiplex PCR, while the TCRdb copy is restricted to in-frame clones and leaves out a portion. The sample has about 74,000 clones, roughly 30% seen once; the top ten hold about 15%. The specimen comprised CD8+ T cells sorted from blood, sampled at week 4, from a patient treated with tofacitinib. These receptors originate from a human donor with alopecia areata.

The rearrangement uses TRBV2 and TRBJ2-1, with D maybe TRBD1 (5 bases). Per the germline V gene, CDR1 is SNHLY and CDR2 is FYNNEI. The V and J ends lost 11 bases and 5 bases respectively, with 13 bases between them. CDR3 length equals 12 residues. The CDR3 reads CAPLDINNEQFF. The CDR3 DNA follows: TGTGCCCCGTTGGACATCAACAATGAGCAGTTCTTC. The entire variable domain, with the rest obtained from reference TRBV2 and TRBJ2-1, is as follows: EPEVTQTPSHQVTQMGQEVILRCVPISNHLYFYWYRQILGQKVEFLVSFYNNEISEKSEIFDDQFSVERPDGSNFTLKIRSTKLEDSAMYFCAPLDINNEQFFGPGTRLTVL.

The V and J genes are TRBV29-1 and TRBJ1-2, with D possibly TRBD1 on 6 matching bases. V was clipped by 6 bases and J by 3 bases, with 14 bases between them. The CDR3 has 13 amino acids. The germline V gene encodes CDR1 SQVTM and CDR2 ANQGSEA. The CDR3 nucleotides are TGCAGCGTAAAAGGGGGGTTTGACTATGGCTACACCTTC. Encoded protein: CSVKGGFDYGYTF.

The rearrangement uses TRBV25-1 and TRBJ2-1; D gene ambiguous. CDR3 length: 13 residues. The V and J ends lost 6 bases and 8 bases respectively, with 14 bases between them. Germline values: CDR1 MGHDK, CDR2 SYGVNS. The CDR3 DNA sequence: TGTGCCAGCAGCAGTTGGAGTTGGGATGAGCAGTTCTTC. Translating it yields CASSSWSWDEQFF.

This clone was detected only a few times. The chain has TRBV29-1 and TRBJ2-1; 9 nucleotides agree with TRBD1. Trimming removed 8 bases from V and 6 bases from J; junction bases left unmatched: 8. This CDR3 has 13 residues. The germline CDR1 and CDR2 sequences are SQVTM and ANQGSEA. The CDR3 coding sequence is TGCAGCATCCGGGACAGGGCTATCAATGAGCAGTTCTTC. Translated: CSIRDRAINEQFF.

This clone was picked up a small number of times. V and J are TRBV29-1 and TRBJ2-5; 7 nucleotides line up with TRBD1. Germline V gene data show CDR1 as SQVTM and CDR2 as ANQGSEA. The CDR3 runs 16 residues. Trimming cost V 5 bases and J 5 bases; bases outside gene matches: 17. This CDR3 reads CSVLRGQGVRSETQYF. The CDR3, as DNA: TGCAGCGTTTTGAGAGGGCAGGGGGTGAGGTCGGAGACCCAGTACTTC.

This chain links TRBV29-1 with TRBJ1-1; the D is unclear. V was trimmed by 7 bases and J by 4 bases, leaving 19 bases between them. The germline gives CDR1 SQVTM, CDR2 ANQGSEA. This CDR3 has 14 amino acids. The DNA of the CDR3 is TGCAGCGCCGTACGGCCGGCGGGGTTCACTGAAGCTTTCTTT. It translates to CSAVRPAGFTEAFF.

The chain links TRBV25-1 to TRBJ1-3; no clear D gene. This CDR3 contains 12 residues. In germline, CDR1 is MGHDK, CDR2 SYGVNS. The V end was cut by 4 bases, the J end by 1 base, with 2 bases between. The CDR3 DNA follows: TGTGCCAGCAGTGTGTCTGGAAACACCATATATTTT. This translates into CASSVSGNTIYF. Full variable domain (outside the CDR3, taken from reference TRBV25-1 and TRBJ1-3): EADIYQTPRYLVIGTGKKITLECSQTMGHDKMYWYQQDPGMELHLIHYSYGVNSTEKGDLSSESTVSRIRTEHFPLTLESARPSHTSQYLCASSVSGNTIYFGEGSWLTVV.

The gene calls are TRBV13 and TRBJ2-6; D not resolved. The CDR3 covers 16 residues. Per the germline V gene, CDR1 is PRHDT and CDR2 is FYEKMQ (reference sequence). V was pared by 5 bases and J by 0 bases, with 11 bases between. CDR3 DNA sequence: TGTGCCAGCAGCGAGCCCCTGTACTCTGGGGCCAACGTCCTGACTTTC. Its protein product is CASSEPLYSGANVLTF.

V is TRBV30 and J is TRBJ1-1; D unclear. The CDR3 spans 10 residues. Germline V lookup: CDR1 GTSNPN, CDR2 SVGIG (reference sequence). The V end lost 8 bases, the J end lost 7 bases, and 11 bases lay between the germline ends. CDR3 nucleotides: TGTGCCGGCGGAGCGAATGAAGCTTTCTTT. This sequence encodes CAGGANEAFF.

The rearrangement links TRBV29-1 to TRBJ1-2; D may be TRBD1 (6 bases). V shed 3 bases and J shed 4 bases, with 9 bases lying between them. CDR3 length: 12 amino acids. Germline V gene lookup returns CDR1 SQVTM and CDR2 ANQGSEA. The CDR3, as DNA: TGCAGCGTTGAGGGGACATCCTATGGCTACACCTTC. Encoded protein: CSVEGTSYGYTF.

This clone showed up just a few times. The V call is TRBV6-5, the J call TRBJ2-1; D call uncertain. Deletions cut 5 bases from V and 6 bases from J, with 14 bases between. The V gene's germline CDR1 is MNHEY and CDR2 SVGAGI. The CDR3 spans 14 residues. The CDR3 loop is CASSPLAPVNEQFF. CDR3 nucleotide sequence: TGTGCCAGCAGTCCCTTGGCGCCAGTCAATGAGCAGTTCTTC.

This chain uses TRBV30 with TRBJ1-5, with D perhaps matching TRBD1 (5 bases). Trimming removed 1 base at V and 4 bases at J, with 8 bases between. CDR3 size: 13 residues. Germline V lookup: CDR1 GTSNPN, CDR2 SVGIG (reference sequence). CDR3 DNA sequence: TGTGCCTGGAGTGGACAGCCTAATCAGCCCCAGCATTTT. Translated, it gives CAWSGQPNQPQHF.

This chain uses TRBV7-9 with TRBJ2-5, with a weak D call TRBD2 (5 bases). This CDR3 is built from 14 residues. V was trimmed by 2 bases and J by 3 bases, leaving 10 bases between them. Looked up from germline, CDR1 is SEHNR and CDR2 is FQNEAQ (reference sequence). CDR3 nucleotide sequence: TGTGCCAGCAGCTTATTAACTAGGGAAGAGACCCAGTACTTC. Translation gives CASSLLTREETQYF. Full variable domain (missing parts from reference TRBV7-9 and TRBJ2-5): DTGVSQNPRHKITKRGQNVTFRCDPISEHNRLYWYRQTLGQGPEFLTYFQNEAQLEKSRLLSDRFSAERPKGSFSTLEIQRTEQGDSAMYLCASSLLTREETQYFGPGTRLLVL.

The chain carries TRBV7-9 and TRBJ1-1; a possible D gene is TRBD1 (5 bases). Germline V gives CDR1 SEHNR, CDR2 FQNEAQ (reference sequence). There are 12 residues in the CDR3. V was clipped by 7 bases and J by 11 bases, with 17 bases between them. CDR3 loop: CASTRGNSEAFF. DNA of the CDR3: TGTGCCAGCACCCGGGGCAACAGCGAGGCTTTCTTT.

The chain carries TRBV11-3 and TRBJ2-1; maybe TRBD1 (6 bases). V lost 5 bases and J 0 bases, leaving 14 bases between the germline ends. This CDR3 region has 16 residues. Germline-derived CDR1 and CDR2 are SGHNT and YENEEA. The CDR3 sequence: CASSPAPRGSYNEQFF. DNA for the CDR3: TGTGCCAGCAGCCCCGCACCCAGGGGCTCCTACAATGAGCAGTTCTTC.

The rearrangement uses TRBV4-1 and TRBJ2-3; TRBD1 is a possible D gene (7 bases). CDR1 and CDR2 from the germline V gene are MGHRA and YSYEKL. V was shortened by 7 bases and J by 5 bases, with 16 bases between the two germline ends. The CDR3 length is 14 residues. Here the CDR3 reads CASNPTGTVDTQYF. The CDR3 coding sequence is TGCGCCAGCAACCCGACAGGGACTGTAGATACGCAGTATTTT.

The sample holds a few counts of this clone. The J gene is TRBJ1-2, the V gene TRBV4-1; TRBD1 agrees at 9 bases. From germline, CDR1 is MGHRA and CDR2 YSYEKL. The V gene end was trimmed by 1 base and the J gene end by 8 bases; junction bases not matched to a gene: 8. The CDR3 totals 15 residues. The CDR3 is CASSQGRGTGHGYTF. CDR3 in DNA: TGCGCCAGCAGCCAAGGTCGGGGGACAGGGCACGGCTACACCTTC.

This clone was recorded a few times. The chain carries TRBV7-9 and TRBJ2-6; perhaps TRBD1 as D (5 bases). CDR1 is SEHNR, CDR2 FQNEAQ, per germline (reference sequence). V lost 5 bases and J 0 bases, leaving 17 bases between the germline ends. This CDR3 region has 18 residues. CDR3 amino acids: CASSAQGYADSGANVLTF. The DNA of the CDR3 is TGTGCCAGCAGCGCCCAGGGATATGCGGACTCTGGGGCCAACGTCCTGACTTTC.

CDR3 DNA sequence: TGTGCCAGCAGTTACTCAGCTGGGACTGAAGCTTTCTTT. Translation: CASSYSAGTEAFF. V is TRBV6-5 and J is TRBJ1-1; D ambiguous. V was pared by 0 bases and J by 5 bases, with 7 bases between. The CDR3 is 13 amino acids. The germline CDR1 and CDR2 sequences are MNHEY and SVGAGI.

The V and J genes are TRBV5-6 and TRBJ2-2, with TRBD2 as a possible D gene (5 bases). There are 16 residues in the CDR3. In germline, CDR1 is SGHDT, CDR2 YYEEEE. The V gene lost 1 base and the J gene lost 4 bases, with 14 bases spanning the gap. The CDR3 reads CASSLTTRRVTGELFF. CDR3 bases: TGTGCCAGCAGCTTGACAACCAGGCGGGTCACCGGGGAGCTGTTTTTT.

The DNA of the CDR3 is TGTGCCACCAGCACCGGACAGCAGTACGAGCAGTACTTC. This translates into CATSTGQQYEQYF. The genes are TRBV15 and TRBJ2-7; tentative D call: TRBD1 (6 bases). The V end lost 4 bases, the J end lost 4 bases, and 11 bases lay between the germline ends. Germline CDR1 LNHNV, CDR2 YYDKDF (reference sequence). There are 13 residues in the CDR3.

This clone has only a few counts. This chain links TRBV6-5 with TRBJ1-4; D is ambiguous. Looked up from germline, CDR1 is MNHEY and CDR2 is SVGAGI. The CDR3 is 11 residues long. V lost 7 bases and J lost 4, with 4 bases in between. In nucleotides, the CDR3 is TGTGCCAGCAAGGATAATGAAAAACTGTTTTTT. This encodes CASKDNEKLFF.

This clone was observed a handful of times. The rearrangement uses TRBV30 and TRBJ2-7; TRBD1 matches 9 bases. The trim removed 5 bases at V and 5 bases at J, leaving 4 bases unmatched. Germline V CDR1 and CDR2: GTSNPN, SVGIG (reference sequence). The CDR3 is made up of 12 amino acids. The CDR3 nucleotides read TGTGCCTGGTCGGACAGGGGCAACGAGCAGTACTTC. Its translation is CAWSDRGNEQYF.

In this sample, this clone turned up a few times. The rearrangement uses TRBV7-3 and TRBJ2-3, with 7 nucleotides matching TRBD2. Trimming cost V 3 bases and J 0 bases; bases outside gene matches: 0. Germline lookup yields CDR1 SGHTA and CDR2 FQGTGA. The CDR3 has 14 amino acids. CDR3 nucleotides: TGTGCCAGCAGCTTTAGCGGGAGCACAGATACGCAGTATTTT. Translation: CASSFSGSTDTQYF.

This clone appeared a few times. The chain couples TRBV30 to TRBJ2-1; D is possibly TRBD2 (6 bases). Germline values: CDR1 GTSNPN, CDR2 SVGIG (reference sequence). The CDR3 is 13 amino acids. V lost 6 bases, J lost 6 bases, and 15 bases lay in between. CDR3 sequence reads: CACPSRELNEQFF. CDR3 DNA sequence: TGTGCCTGCCCGAGTCGGGAGCTCAATGAGCAGTTCTTC.

The chain links TRBV7-9 to TRBJ2-5; D possibly uses TRBD1 or TRBD2 (5 bases each). CDR3 size: 15 residues. Germline lookup yields CDR1 SEHNR and CDR2 FQNEAQ (reference sequence). The V end lost 3 bases, the J end lost 4 bases, and 15 bases lay between the germline ends. The CDR3 bases are TGTGCCAGCAGCTTGTCGCAGGGACGGGGAGAGACCCAGTACTTC. Protein sequence: CASSLSQGRGETQYF.